A single sample gave rise to the 3 T cell receptor beta chains below, sequenced in a study of breast tumors, draining lymph nodes, adjacent tissues. Breast cancer patients provided tissue from their axillary draining lymph nodes. In TCRdb, the multiplex PCR reads were re-called with MiXCR into one record per CDR3 protein. The data contain fewer than 200,000 distinct CDR3 sequences, roughly a third of them singletons. Sequencing was carried out using axillary lymph node tissue. Every receptor here comes from a female donor with breast cancer. Some clones in this sample may be carry-over from other donors' samples.

As regards this clonotype: The CDR3 does not end in the conserved phenylalanine or tryptophan, so this is likely a read error. The DNA is omitted, as the CDR3 cannot be located on it reliably, and the CDR3 follows TCRdb's listing. The chain recombines TRBV7-9 with TRBJ2-5; TRBD1 is the table's D call and was not checked against the DNA. The CDR3 length equals 8 residues, ends included. In germline, CDR1 is SEHNR, CDR2 FQNEAQ (reference sequence). Here the CDR3 reads CASSFNRG.

This clonotype was observed many times. The DNA for the CDR3 is TGTGCCAACAGACTCCGAAATACGCAGTATTTT. Its protein product is CANRLRNTQYF. V usage is TRBV7-9 and J usage is TRBJ2-3; D gene uncertain. The ends were cut back, 10 bases at V and 7 bases at J, with 12 bases in the middle. CDR3 length: 11 residues. Germline values: CDR1 SEHNR, CDR2 FQNEAQ (reference sequence). The entire variable domain, with the rest obtained from reference TRBV7-9 and TRBJ2-3, is as follows: DTGVSQNPRHKITKRGQNVTFRCDPISEHNRLYWYRQTLGQGPEFLTYFQNEAQLEKSRLLSDRFSAERPKGSFSTLEIQRTEQGDSAMYLCANRLRNTQYFGPGTRLTVL.

On this clonotype: Just one base apart from a much larger clone, this may be a read error. V and J are TRBV7-3 and TRBJ2-1, with D unclear. Germline V gene lookup returns CDR1 SGHTA and CDR2 FQGTGA. V shed 0 bases and J shed 10 bases, with 13 bases lying between them. The CDR3 has 14 amino acids. CDR3 coding DNA: TGTGCCAGCAGCTTAACGATAAAAGGCAGCGAGCAGTTCTTC. This codes for CASSLTIKGSEQFF.